This entry lists 16 T cell receptor beta chains sequenced from one sample in a study of cytomegalovirus exposure and HLA in healthy donors. Researchers ran the PCR with 60 Vbeta and 13 Jbeta primers. The data were produced by immunoSEQ multiplex PCR, yet TCRdb's version contains in-frame clones alone and is incomplete. The sample has roughly 140,000 clones, 82% seen once. Sample: PBMCs. Receptors were obtained from a man aged 30 to 39 in good health and CMV-seropositive.

The DNA for the CDR3 is TGCAGCGTTGTGGAGGGGTTCTATGGCTACACCTTC. Translation: CSVVEGFYGYTF. The chain recombines TRBV29-1 with TRBJ1-2; tentative D call: TRBD1 (5 bases). Germline V gives CDR1 SQVTM, CDR2 ANQGSEA. V was shortened by 4 bases and J by 4 bases, with 10 bases between the two germline ends. This CDR3 comprises 12 residues.

The chain has TRBV27 and TRBJ2-2; D might be TRBD2 (5 bases). V was pared by 6 bases and J by 0 bases, with 14 bases between. The CDR3 loop spans 16 amino acids. Germline loops: CDR1 MNHEY, CDR2 SMNVEV (reference sequence). Here the CDR3 DNA reads TGTGCCAGCAGGGGAGTATTGACTTCGAACACCGGGGAGCTGTTTTTT. It encodes CASRGVLTSNTGELFF.

This chain uses TRBV15 with TRBJ2-5; TRBD1 agrees at 8 bases. V shed 1 base, J shed 4 bases, and the junction held 2 bases outside the gene matches. Germline loops: CDR1 LNHNV, CDR2 YYDKDF (reference sequence). This CDR3 spans 14 amino acids. The CDR3 loop is CATSRVDRVETQYF. As DNA, the CDR3 is TGTGCCACCAGCAGAGTGGACAGGGTAGAGACCCAGTACTTC.

The chain carries TRBV4-3 and TRBJ1-3, with 10 bases fitting TRBD1. The CDR3 loop spans 21 amino acids. Per the germline V gene, CDR1 is LGHNA and CDR2 is YSLEER. The ends lost 0 bases at V and 0 bases at J; junction bases unmatched: 14. CDR3 in DNA: TGCGCCAGCAGCCAAGATCCGGGGGGACAGGGGAAAGGGTACTCTGGAAACACCATATATTTT. Translated: CASSQDPGGQGKGYSGNTIYF.

The sample holds a few counts of this clone. The V call is TRBV2, the J call TRBJ2-7, with 9 bases fitting TRBD1. The CDR3 contains 13 residues. V was pared by 8 bases and J by 3 bases, with 5 bases of the junction left unmatched. Germline V gives CDR1 SNHLY, CDR2 FYNNEI. DNA for the CDR3: TGTGCCAGCGCTCCGGGACAGGGCTACGAGCAGTACTTC. Protein product: CASAPGQGYEQYF.

The chain is built from TRBV4-3 and TRBJ1-1, with D possibly TRBD1 on 5 matching bases. Trimming pared 4 bases from V and 10 bases from J, leaving 16 bases between. CDR1 and CDR2 from the germline V gene are LGHNA and YSLEER. This CDR3 region has 13 residues. CDR3 amino acids: CASSLSGAGPAFF. The CDR3 DNA follows: TGCGCCAGCAGCCTTAGCGGGGCAGGGCCAGCTTTCTTT.

The V call is TRBV30, the J call TRBJ2-5; 9 bases are a match to TRBD2. With V trimmed by 4 bases and J by 4 bases, 10 bases remained unmatched. The CDR3 has 15 amino acids. Germline-derived CDR1 and CDR2 are GTSNPN and SVGIG (reference sequence). The CDR3 DNA sequence: TGTGCCTGGACCCTCGGCGGGGGGGCCGGAGAGACCCAGTACTTC. Encoded protein: CAWTLGGGAGETQYF.

This rearrangement joins TRBV15 to TRBJ2-1; TRBD1 matches 11 bases. The germline CDR1 and CDR2 sequences are LNHNV and YYDKDF (reference sequence). This CDR3 is 15 amino acids long. J lost 6 bases, V lost 8 bases, and 9 bases had no gene match. In nucleotides, the CDR3 is TGTGCCACCCGGAGGGGACAGGGGGAAAGCAATGAGCAGTTCTTC. Its protein is CATRRGQGESNEQFF. Filled out from reference TRBV15 and TRBJ2-1, the complete variable domain reads DAMVIQNPRYQVTQFGKPVTLSCSQTLNHNVMYWYQQKSSQAPKLLFHYYDKDFNNEADTPDNFQSRRPNTSFCFLDIRSPGLGDTAMYLCATRRGQGESNEQFFGPGTRLTVL.

This rearrangement joins TRBV19 to TRBJ2-2, with 9 bases identical to TRBD2. J gave up 6 bases and V 9 bases, and 11 bases lay outside the gene matches. CDR1 and CDR2 from the germline V gene are LNHDA and SQIVND (reference sequence). The length of the CDR3 is 15 residues. The CDR3 sequence is CASHLASGKAGELFF. The CDR3 nucleotides read TGTGCCAGCCACCTCGCTAGCGGGAAGGCCGGGGAGCTGTTTTTT.

This chain connects TRBV7-9 to TRBJ2-5; D remains ambiguous. Germline V gene lookup returns CDR1 SEHNR and CDR2 FQNEAQ (reference sequence). With 5 bases removed from V and 4 bases from J, the gap between germline ends came to 5 bases. This CDR3 is built from 11 residues. CDR3 sequence (DNA): TGTGCCAGCAGCCCAGTAGAGACCCAGTACTTC. Protein product: CASSPVETQYF.

This clone was seen more than once but under ten times. V and J are TRBV27 and TRBJ1-1; a weak D match, TRBD1 (5 bases). Germline V lookup: CDR1 MNHEY, CDR2 SMNVEV (reference sequence). This CDR3 comprises 14 residues. Trimming shortened V by 2 bases and J by 1 base, and 8 bases separated the two germline ends. The CDR3: CASSLKQANTEAFF. CDR3 in DNA: TGTGCCAGCAGTTTAAAACAGGCGAACACTGAAGCTTTCTTT.

The chain couples TRBV10-3 to TRBJ2-1; 9 bases fit TRBD2. The CDR3 is 15 residues long. The germline gives CDR1 ENHRY, CDR2 SYGVKD. Trimming at V came to 10 bases and at J to 3 bases, leaving 10 bases not matched to a gene. The DNA for the CDR3 is TGTGCCACCGGCCGACTAGCGGAAAACTACAATGAGCAGTTCTTC. Residues: CATGRLAENYNEQFF.

This clone was detected once. The V call is TRBV29-1, the J call TRBJ2-3; 16 bases are shared with TRBD2. V was pared by 7 bases and J by 1 base, with 5 bases of the junction left unmatched. Germline V CDR1 and CDR2: SQVTM, ANQGSEA. The CDR3 runs 16 residues. The CDR3 loop is CSAGTSGRAGTDTQYF. CDR3 bases: TGCAGCGCCGGGACTAGCGGGAGGGCCGGCACAGATACGCAGTATTTT.

This chain links TRBV27 with TRBJ2-7, with D perhaps matching TRBD1 (6 bases). CDR1 is MNHEY, CDR2 SMNVEV, per germline (reference sequence). V was clipped by 3 bases and J by 2 bases, with 11 bases between them. This CDR3 is 14 amino acids long. The chain's CDR3 is CASSFSQGTYEQYF. The CDR3 nucleotides read TGTGCCAGCAGTTTCTCACAGGGTACCTACGAGCAGTACTTC.

This clone came up once. The chain recombines TRBV4-3 with TRBJ1-4; TRBD1 matches 7 bases. Germline trimming cut 4 bases from V and 11 bases from J; bases unmatched to any gene: 7. The CDR3 length is 13 residues. Germline values: CDR1 LGHNA, CDR2 YSLEER. The CDR3 sequence: CASSLTQGSKLFF. CDR3 nucleotide sequence: TGCGCCAGCAGCCTAACACAGGGGTCCAAACTGTTTTTT.

The chain is built from TRBV7-7 and TRBJ1-5, with D hard to call. Germline CDR1 SSHAT, CDR2 FNYEAQ (reference sequence). The CDR3 loop spans 15 amino acids. The V end was cut by 6 bases, the J end by 0 bases, with 12 bases between. The CDR3 reads CASRQVKRSNQPQHF. In nucleotides, the CDR3 is TGTGCCAGCAGACAAGTCAAGCGTAGCAATCAGCCCCAGCATTTT.